These 14 T cell receptor beta chains originate from one sample sequenced in a study of T cells in Graves' hyperthyroidism and ophthalmopathy. RNA transcripts gave rise to amplified TCR beta CDR3 regions. The study used the HTBI primer set for a first-round RT-PCR of the TCR CDR3. TCRdb called the multiplex PCR reads again in MiXCR, with one record for every CDR3 protein. The repertoire holds hundreds of thousands of distinct CDR3 sequences, with over 15% as singletons. Sequenced sample: blood. Receptors were obtained from a woman between 18 and 30 years old with Graves' hyperthyroidism.

This clonotype was counted many times. V and J are TRBV2 and TRBJ1-1; 9 bases fit TRBD1. Per germline, CDR1 SNHLY and CDR2 FYNNEI. The CDR3 loop spans 15 amino acids. Trimming cost V 6 bases and J 3 bases; bases outside gene matches: 8. The CDR3 coding sequence is TGTGCCAGCAGGGAGTACCGGACAGGGGACACTGAAGCTTTCTTT. The encoded protein is CASREYRTGDTEAFF.

This clonotype qualifies as medium-sized. The rearrangement joins TRBV28 to TRBJ2-5, with TRBD2 matching 7 bases. Germline-derived CDR1 and CDR2 are MDHEN and SYDVKM. V gave up 8 bases and J gave up 7 bases; unmatched junction bases: 4. The CDR3 contains 11 residues. CDR3 protein: CASGPGGTQYF. The CDR3 bases are TGTGCCAGCGGTCCGGGGGGGACCCAGTACTTC.

This clonotype was observed a handful of times. The chain combines TRBV29-1 with TRBJ2-1; TRBD2 might be the D (9 bases). Germline lookup yields CDR1 SQVTM and CDR2 ANQGSEA. Between the trimmed V and J ends, which lost 7 bases and 4 bases, there was a span of 14 bases. The CDR3 has 13 amino acids. The DNA for the CDR3 is TGCAGCGCTAGCGGGACAGGATACAATGAGCAGTTCTTC. Translated: CSASGTGYNEQFF.

This clonotype was observed a handful of times. The rearrangement links TRBV7-2 to TRBJ1-5; 7 bases are a match to TRBD1. This CDR3 has 16 residues. V lost 1 base, J lost 3 bases, and 6 bases stayed unmatched. Per the germline V gene, CDR1 is SGHTA and CDR2 is FQGNSA. CDR3 sequence: CASSLGEQGPNQPQHF. CDR3 coding DNA: TGTGCCAGCAGCTTAGGTGAACAGGGGCCCAATCAGCCCCAGCATTTT.

This clonotype was observed at least ten times. V gene TRBV5-1 combines with J gene TRBJ2-3, with 7 bases lining up with TRBD1. The CDR3 consists of 16 residues. Germline V lookup: CDR1 SGHRS, CDR2 YFSETQ. Trimming removed 4 bases from V and 0 bases from J; junction bases left unmatched: 8. The CDR3 loop reads CASSTQPGQSTDTQYF. The CDR3 coding sequence is TGCGCCAGCAGCACCCAACCGGGACAGAGCACAGATACGCAGTATTTT.

With respect to this clonotype: The junction departs from the called germline gene at one end, perhaps through a read error. The rearrangement uses TRBV30 and TRBJ2-4; 8 bases agree with TRBD2. From germline, CDR1 is GTSNPN and CDR2 SVGIG (reference sequence). The CDR3 spans 14 residues. This chain's CDR3 is CAWGKGLARNIQYF. CDR3 coding DNA: TGTGCCTGGGGGAAAGGACTAGCCAGAAACATTCAGTACTTC.

The chain recombines TRBV4-1 with TRBJ1-5; TRBD1 is a possible D gene (5 bases). Trimming removed 2 bases at V and 1 base at J, with 12 bases between. Looked up from germline, CDR1 is MGHRA and CDR2 is YSYEKL. This CDR3 has 16 amino acids. The CDR3 loop reads CASSQNHRTSNQPQHF. CDR3 nucleotide sequence: TGCGCCAGCAGCCAAAATCACAGGACAAGCAATCAGCCCCAGCATTTT.

This clonotype was found many times. The chain is built from TRBV11-2 and TRBJ2-7; D gene uncertain. Germline CDR1 reads SGHAT; CDR2 reads FQNNGV. The length of the CDR3 is 14 residues. Between the trimmed V and J ends, which lost 0 bases and 5 bases, there was a span of 11 bases. The CDR3: CASSLDLKSNEQYF. The CDR3 coding sequence is TGTGCCAGCAGCTTAGATCTTAAATCGAACGAGCAGTACTTC.

This sequence joins TRBV2 and TRBJ2-1; 10 bases match TRBD1. Germline assignment: CDR1 SNHLY and CDR2 FYNNEI. This CDR3 has 13 amino acids. The ends lost 9 bases at V and 3 bases at J; junction bases unmatched: 2. The CDR3 sequence: CARRTGGYNEQFF. For the CDR3, the DNA is TGTGCCAGAAGGACAGGGGGCTACAATGAGCAGTTCTTC.

V is TRBV24-1 and J is TRBJ1-2; TRBD1 might be the D (5 bases). V was shortened by 2 bases and J by 8 bases, with 5 bases between the two germline ends. Looked up from germline, CDR1 is KGHDR and CDR2 is SFDVKD. This CDR3 comprises 11 residues. CDR3 DNA: TGTGCCACCAGTGATTACAGGGGCTACACCTTC. Residues: CATSDYRGYTF.

At least ten counts were recorded for this clonotype. The CDR3 is CSAGITGNYGYTF. The CDR3 coding sequence is TGCAGTGCTGGGATAACAGGGAACTATGGCTACACCTTC. The gene calls are TRBV20-1 and TRBJ1-2; perhaps TRBD1 as D (6 bases). The CDR3 has 13 amino acids. From germline, CDR1 is DFQATT and CDR2 SNEGSKA (reference sequence). Trimming stripped 5 bases from V and 2 bases from J, with 12 bases between.

This clonotype was recorded at least ten times. The chain couples TRBV13 to TRBJ2-7; D not certain. Germline V CDR1 and CDR2: PRHDT, FYEKMQ (reference sequence). Trimming left V 0 bases short and J 6 bases short, with 9 bases between. This CDR3 has 13 amino acids. Here the CDR3 DNA reads TGTGCCAGCAGCTTAGGTTCGCAAACCGAGCAGTACTTC. Its protein is CASSLGSQTEQYF. Using reference TRBV13 and TRBJ2-7 for the parts outside the CDR3, the full variable domain is AAGVIQSPRHLIKEKRETATLKCYPIPRHDTVYWYQQGPGQDPQFLISFYEKMQSDKGSIPDRFSAQQFSDYHSELNMSSLELGDSALYFCASSLGSQTEQYFGPGTRLTVT.

V and J are TRBV3-1 and TRBJ1-6; D is undetermined. Trimming removed 4 bases at V and 15 bases at J, with 13 bases between. CDR3 size: 12 residues. The germline CDR1 and CDR2 sequences are LGHDT and YNNKEL (reference sequence). As DNA, the CDR3 is TGTGCCAGCAGCCCTCAAGATTCAGGCCTCCACTTT. This translates into CASSPQDSGLHF.

This clonotype was detected many times. The CDR3 loop is CASSLVSGLDNEQFF. CDR3 DNA: TGTGCCAGCAGCTTAGTTTCCGGGTTAGACAATGAGCAGTTCTTC. V is TRBV7-9 and J is TRBJ2-1; D is uncertain. Germline-derived CDR1 and CDR2 are SEHNR and FQNEAQ (reference sequence). The CDR3 spans 15 residues. Between the trimmed V and J ends, which lost 1 base and 5 bases, there was a span of 12 bases.